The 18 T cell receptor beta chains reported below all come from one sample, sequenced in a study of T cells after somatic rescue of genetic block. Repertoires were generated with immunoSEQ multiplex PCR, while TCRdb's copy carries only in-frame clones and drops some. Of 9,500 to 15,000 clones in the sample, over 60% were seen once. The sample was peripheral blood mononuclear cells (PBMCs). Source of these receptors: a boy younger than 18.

CDR3 sequence reads: CASSESSGAYNEQFF. The CDR3, as DNA: TGCGCCAGCAGTGAGTCTAGCGGGGCCTACAATGAGCAGTTCTTC. The V and J genes are TRBV10-2 and TRBJ2-1; 8 bases map to TRBD2. Losses at the gene ends were 0 bases for V and 2 bases for J; bases not matched to a gene: 0. The CDR3 totals 15 residues. CDR1 is WSHSY, CDR2 SAAADI, per germline.

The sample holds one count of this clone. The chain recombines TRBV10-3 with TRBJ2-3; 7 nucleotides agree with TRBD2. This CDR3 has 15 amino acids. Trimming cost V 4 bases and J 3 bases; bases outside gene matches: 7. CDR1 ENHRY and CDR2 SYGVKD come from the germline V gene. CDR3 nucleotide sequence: TGTGCCATCAGTGGTGGACGGGGGGAAACAGATACGCAGTATTTT. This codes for CAISGGRGETDTQYF.

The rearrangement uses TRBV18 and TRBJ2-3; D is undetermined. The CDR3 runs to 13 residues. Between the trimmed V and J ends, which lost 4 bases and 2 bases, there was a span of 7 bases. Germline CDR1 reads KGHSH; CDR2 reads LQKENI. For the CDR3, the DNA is TGTGCCAGCTCACTTTTCCTCACAGATACGCAGTATTTT. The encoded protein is CASSLFLTDTQYF.

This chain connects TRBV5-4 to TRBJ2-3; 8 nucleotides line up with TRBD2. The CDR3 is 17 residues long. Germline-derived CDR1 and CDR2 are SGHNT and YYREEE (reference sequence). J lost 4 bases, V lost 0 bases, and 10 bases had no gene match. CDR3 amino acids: CASSLDPLRGVADTQYF. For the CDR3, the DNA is TGTGCCAGCAGCTTGGACCCTTTGCGGGGGGTGGCAGATACGCAGTATTTT.

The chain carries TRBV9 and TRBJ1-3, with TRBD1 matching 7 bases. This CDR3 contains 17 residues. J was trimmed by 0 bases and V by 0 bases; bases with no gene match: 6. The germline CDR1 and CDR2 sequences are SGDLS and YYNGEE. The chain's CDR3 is CASSVGGTVLSGNTIYF. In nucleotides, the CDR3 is TGTGCCAGCAGCGTAGGAGGGACAGTCCTCTCTGGAAACACCATATATTTT.

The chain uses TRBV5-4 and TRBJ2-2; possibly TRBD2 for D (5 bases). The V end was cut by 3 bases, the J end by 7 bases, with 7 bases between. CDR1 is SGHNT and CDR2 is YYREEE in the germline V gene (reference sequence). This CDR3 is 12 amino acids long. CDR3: CASSSGSGELFF. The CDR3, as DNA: TGTGCCAGCAGCTCGGGGAGCGGGGAGCTGTTTTTT.

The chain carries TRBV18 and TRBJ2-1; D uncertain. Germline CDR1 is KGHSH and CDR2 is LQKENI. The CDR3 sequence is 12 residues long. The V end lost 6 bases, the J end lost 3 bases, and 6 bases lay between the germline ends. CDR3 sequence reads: CASSPGYNEQFF. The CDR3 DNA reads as TGTGCCAGCTCTCCCGGCTACAATGAGCAGTTCTTC. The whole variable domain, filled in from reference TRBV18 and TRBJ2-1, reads NAGVMQNPRHLVRRRGQEARLRCSPMKGHSHVYWYRQLPEEGLKFMVYLQKENIIDESGMPKERFSAEFPKEGPSILRIQQVVRGDSAAYFCASSPGYNEQFFGPGTRLTVL.

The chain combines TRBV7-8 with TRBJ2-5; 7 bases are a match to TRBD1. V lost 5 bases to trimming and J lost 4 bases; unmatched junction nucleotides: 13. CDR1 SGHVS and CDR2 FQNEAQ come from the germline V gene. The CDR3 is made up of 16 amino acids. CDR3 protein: CASSPMGLAGGETQYF. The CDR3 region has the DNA TGTGCCAGCAGCCCCATGGGGCTAGCAGGGGGAGAGACCCAGTACTTC.

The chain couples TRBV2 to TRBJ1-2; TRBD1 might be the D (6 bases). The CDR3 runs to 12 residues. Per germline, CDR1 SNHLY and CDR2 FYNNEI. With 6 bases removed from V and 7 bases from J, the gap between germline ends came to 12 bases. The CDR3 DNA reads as TGTGCCAGCAGACCGGACAGCCCTGGCTACACCTTC. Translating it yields CASRPDSPGYTF.

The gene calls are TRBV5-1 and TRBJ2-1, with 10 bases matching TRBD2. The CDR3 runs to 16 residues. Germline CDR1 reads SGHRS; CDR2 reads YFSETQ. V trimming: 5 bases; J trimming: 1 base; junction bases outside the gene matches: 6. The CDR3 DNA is TGCGCCAGCAGTTTAGCTAGCGGGGGTTCCTACAATGAGCAGTTCTTC. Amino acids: CASSLASGGSYNEQFF.

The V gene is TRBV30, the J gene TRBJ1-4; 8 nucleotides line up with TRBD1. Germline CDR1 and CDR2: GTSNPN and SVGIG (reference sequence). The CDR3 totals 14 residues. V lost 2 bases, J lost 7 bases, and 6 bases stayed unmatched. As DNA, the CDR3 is TGTGCCTGGAGTCTAGACAGGGGACGTGAAAAACTGTTTTTT. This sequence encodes CAWSLDRGREKLFF.

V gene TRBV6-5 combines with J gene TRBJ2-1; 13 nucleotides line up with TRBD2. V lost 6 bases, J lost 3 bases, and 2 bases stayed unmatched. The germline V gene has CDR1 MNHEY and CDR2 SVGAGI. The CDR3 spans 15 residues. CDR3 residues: CASSRTSGGYNEQFF. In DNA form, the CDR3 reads TGTGCCAGCAGCCGGACTAGCGGGGGCTACAATGAGCAGTTCTTC.

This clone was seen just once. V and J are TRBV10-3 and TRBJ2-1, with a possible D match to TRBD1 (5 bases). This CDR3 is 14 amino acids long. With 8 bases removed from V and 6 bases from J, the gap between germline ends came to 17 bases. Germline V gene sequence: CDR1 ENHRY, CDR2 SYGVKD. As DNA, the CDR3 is TGTGCCATCCGTAGATTTCAGGGCTTCAATGAGCAGTTCTTC. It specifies CAIRRFQGFNEQFF.

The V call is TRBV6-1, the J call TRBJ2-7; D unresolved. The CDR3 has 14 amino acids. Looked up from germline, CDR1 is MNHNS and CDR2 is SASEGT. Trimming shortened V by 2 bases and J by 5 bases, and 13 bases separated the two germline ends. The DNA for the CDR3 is TGTGCCAGCAGTGAAAGTCGAGCCAGGCACGAGCAGTACTTC. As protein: CASSESRARHEQYF.

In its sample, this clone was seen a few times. CDR3 loop: CASSFQAGGPVGQFF. The CDR3 coding sequence is TGTGCCAGCAGCTTTCAAGCGGGAGGGCCGGTAGGGCAGTTCTTC. The J gene is TRBJ2-1, the V gene TRBV5-6; 10 bases align to TRBD2. V trimming: 2 bases; J trimming: 12 bases; junction bases outside the gene matches: 11. CDR1 and CDR2 (germline): SGHDT, YYEEEE. The CDR3 is 15 amino acids.

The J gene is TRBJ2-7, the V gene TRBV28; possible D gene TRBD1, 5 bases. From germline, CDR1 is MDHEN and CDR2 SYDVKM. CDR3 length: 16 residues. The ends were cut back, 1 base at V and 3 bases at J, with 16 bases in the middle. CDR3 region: CASSLLRRGRDYEQYF. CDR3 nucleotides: TGTGCCAGCAGTTTATTAAGAAGGGGCAGAGACTACGAGCAGTACTTC.

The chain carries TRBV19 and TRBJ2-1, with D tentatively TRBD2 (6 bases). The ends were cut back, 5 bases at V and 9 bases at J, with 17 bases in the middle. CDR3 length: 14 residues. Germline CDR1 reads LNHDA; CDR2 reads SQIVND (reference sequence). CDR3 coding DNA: TGTGCCAGTAGTCCCCTAGGAGGAGGGTCTGAGCAGTTCTTC. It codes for CASSPLGGGSEQFF.

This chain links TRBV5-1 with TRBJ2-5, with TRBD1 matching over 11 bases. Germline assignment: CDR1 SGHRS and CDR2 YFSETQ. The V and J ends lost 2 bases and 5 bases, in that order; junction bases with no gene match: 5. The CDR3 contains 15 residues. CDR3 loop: CASSFGQGAGETQYF. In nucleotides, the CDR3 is TGCGCCAGCAGCTTCGGACAGGGGGCAGGGGAGACCCAGTACTTC.